The 27 T cell receptor beta chains below all came from one sample that was sequenced in a study of Graves' ophthalmopathy and Graves' hyperthyroidism (dated by TCRdb to the late 2010s). This sample was sequenced with an Illumina HiSeq 2000. For repertoire sequencing, TCR beta CDR3 regions were amplified from RNA transcripts. The first round of RT-PCR was done with HTBI primers and the Qiagen OneStep RT-PCR kit, and was followed by a second round of multiplex PCR, then size selection and purification. TCRdb handled the public reads itself, with Q25 trimming in fastp and clone calling in MiXCR, and kept productive beta chains. Identical CDR3 protein sequences are pooled into one entry, listed with their most common genes and DNA. Here the sample has around 1,000,000 distinct CDR3 sequences; about 35% occur a single time. Of the sample, more than 9.5% is held by the ten largest clones. The sample consisted of peripheral blood or thyroid tissue (not recorded which). The receptors derive from an adult man with Graves' hyperthyroidism.

This chain links TRBV7-2 with TRBJ2-7, with D maybe TRBD1 (8 bases). In germline, CDR1 is SGHTA, CDR2 FQGNSA. CDR3 size: 18 residues. The ends were cut back, 4 bases at V and 6 bases at J, with 28 bases in the middle. CDR3: CASSYQSSGGQASGEQYF. CDR3 sequence (DNA): TGTGCCAGCAGCTACCAATCGTCGGGGGGACAGGCATCCGGCGAGCAGTACTTC.

To note about this clonotype: A junction boundary mismatches the germline segment, possibly from a read error. The chain joins TRBV10-3 to TRBJ2-5; D could derive from TRBD1 or TRBD2 (5 bases each). The CDR3 spans 13 residues. Germline CDR1 ENHRY, CDR2 SYGVKD. The DNA for the CDR3 is TGTGCCAGCAGTTTAGGCAGGGACGAGACCCAGTACTTC. It yields the protein CASSLGRDETQYF.

The rearrangement links TRBV10-2 to TRBJ2-7; 8 bases align to TRBD1. Per the germline V gene, CDR1 is WSHSY and CDR2 is SAAADI. The CDR3 extends over 14 amino acids. Trimming at V came to 8 bases and at J to 2 bases, leaving 8 bases not matched to a gene. CDR3 nucleotides: TGCGCCAGCCGGGACAGGTGGAACACCTACGAGCAGTACTTC. Protein sequence: CASRDRWNTYEQYF.

This clonotype was counted many times. The genes are TRBV7-9 and TRBJ1-6; D is ambiguous. The CDR3 consists of 16 residues. V lost 2 bases and J 7 bases, leaving 15 bases between the germline ends. CDR1 is SEHNR, CDR2 FQNEAQ, per germline (reference sequence). The CDR3, as DNA: TGTGCCAGCAGCTTAAAGGGTGGGTCCGAGAATTCACCCCTCCACTTT. Translation: CASSLKGGSENSPLHF.

This clonotype was counted at least ten times. The chain carries TRBV4-3 and TRBJ1-2, with 8 bases fitting TRBD1. Germline V CDR1 and CDR2: LGHNA, YSLEER. The CDR3 is made up of 17 amino acids. V was pared by 1 base and J by 1 base, with 8 bases of the junction left unmatched. The CDR3 nucleotides are TGCGCCAGCAGCCAAGCGTTGGACAGGGCTATTAACTATGGCTACACCTTC. It translates to CASSQALDRAINYGYTF.

The gene calls are TRBV15 and TRBJ2-5; 8 bases fit TRBD2. J was trimmed by 2 bases and V by 1 base; bases with no gene match: 3. The CDR3 extends over 15 amino acids. Germline loops: CDR1 LNHNV, CDR2 YYDKDF (reference sequence). The CDR3 DNA follows: TGTGCCACCAGCAGAGTGCTAGCGGGTCAAGAGACCCAGTACTTC. Its protein is CATSRVLAGQETQYF.

CDR3 region: CAISEAGADYEQYF. The DNA of the CDR3 is TGTGCCATCAGTGAGGCGGGAGCCGACTACGAGCAGTACTTC. The chain employs TRBV10-3 and TRBJ2-7; 7 bases fit TRBD2. This CDR3 has 14 residues. The V gene's germline CDR1 is ENHRY and CDR2 SYGVKD. Trimming removed 2 bases from V and 3 bases from J; junction bases left unmatched: 4.

This rearrangement joins TRBV29-1 to TRBJ1-2; the D is unclear. The CDR3 is 13 amino acids. V was pared by 7 bases and J by 6 bases, with 18 bases between. Germline lookup yields CDR1 SQVTM and CDR2 ANQGSEA. The CDR3 DNA follows: TGCAGCGCTGCTCCACCGGTCGGGCATGGCTACACCTTC. It is translated as CSAAPPVGHGYTF.

The chain is built from TRBV7-2 and TRBJ2-7; 14 nucleotides agree with TRBD2. With V trimmed by 5 bases and J by 0 bases, 6 bases remained unmatched. Germline V CDR1 and CDR2: SGHTA, FQGNSA. The CDR3 totals 17 residues. CDR3 sequence: CASSDGTSGGSSYEQYF. The CDR3, as DNA: TGTGCCAGCAGCGATGGGACTAGCGGGGGCTCCTCCTACGAGCAGTACTTC.

The chain couples TRBV7-2 to TRBJ2-2; 10 bases are a match to TRBD2. Germline V gives CDR1 SGHTA, CDR2 FQGNSA. The CDR3 is made up of 16 amino acids. Losses at the gene ends were 1 base for V and 6 bases for J; bases not matched to a gene: 5. CDR3 bases: TGTGCCAGCAGCTTAGGCCCAGCGGGAGGGGCCGGGGAGCTGTTTTTT. Translating gives CASSLGPAGGAGELFF.

This rearrangement joins TRBV2 to TRBJ2-4; D remains ambiguous. Germline V lookup: CDR1 SNHLY, CDR2 FYNNEI. There are 11 residues in the CDR3. The V gene lost 8 bases and the J gene lost 4 bases, with 6 bases spanning the gap. The DNA for the CDR3 is TGTGCCAGCTCAGCAAAAAACATTCAGTACTTC. Translated, it gives CASSAKNIQYF.

This clonotype was picked up a small number of times. The conserved phenylalanine or tryptophan normally closing the CDR3 is absent here, so this likely arose from a read error. The limits of the CDR3 on the DNA are not certain, so only TCRdb's listed CDR3 is given. The gene calls are TRBV19 and TRBJ1-1; TRBD1 is the table's D call and was not checked against the DNA. Germline values: CDR1 LNHDA, CDR2 SQIVND (reference sequence). With termini counted, the CDR3 has 8 amino acids. The CDR3 protein is CASSWDRV.

This clonotype occurred many times. The chain has TRBV4-3 and TRBJ1-2; D is unclear. The CDR3 is 13 amino acids. Between the trimmed V and J ends, which lost 4 bases and 7 bases, there was a span of 13 bases. Germline V CDR1 and CDR2: LGHNA, YSLEER. CDR3 in amino acids: CASSPGVSLGYTF. In nucleotides, the CDR3 is TGCGCCAGCAGCCCAGGCGTCAGTCTTGGCTACACCTTC.

As concerns this clonotype: Without the conserved terminal phenylalanine or tryptophan, this CDR3 likely stems from a read error. The chain links TRBV28 to TRBJ1-2; D is possibly TRBD1 (5 bases). The germline gives CDR1 MDHEN, CDR2 SYDVKM. This CDR3 spans 13 amino acids. V dropped 7 bases and J dropped 9 bases, with 18 bases sitting between them. This CDR3 is CASTLPIQGSYTL. In nucleotides, the CDR3 is TGTGCCAGCACCCTCCCCATCCAGGGTAGCTACACCCTC.

This clonotype was seen at least ten times. The V and J genes are TRBV15 and TRBJ2-5, with TRBD1 matching over 11 bases. The trim removed 5 bases at V and 2 bases at J, leaving 7 bases unmatched. CDR3 length equals 16 residues. Germline CDR1 LNHNV, CDR2 YYDKDF (reference sequence). The CDR3 protein is CATSFSRDRGQETQYF. CDR3 nucleotides: TGTGCCACCAGCTTTTCCCGGGACAGGGGGCAAGAGACCCAGTACTTC. Filled out from reference TRBV15 and TRBJ2-5, the complete variable domain reads DAMVIQNPRYQVTQFGKPVTLSCSQTLNHNVMYWYQQKSSQAPKLLFHYYDKDFNNEADTPDNFQSRRPNTSFCFLDIRSPGLGDTAMYLCATSFSRDRGQETQYFGPGTRLLVL.

The gene calls are TRBV20-1 and TRBJ2-3; TRBD2 matches at 13 bases. CDR3 length: 16 residues. The J segment lost 8 bases and the V segment lost 1 base, leaving 9 bases of the junction unmatched. Per germline, CDR1 DFQATT and CDR2 SNEGSKA (reference sequence). This CDR3 is CSARVLTSGRPGTQYF. DNA of the CDR3: TGCAGTGCTAGAGTCCTGACTAGCGGGAGGCCAGGTACGCAGTATTTT.

The J gene is TRBJ1-6, the V gene TRBV2; no reliable D call. CDR3 length: 15 amino acids. Germline V lookup: CDR1 SNHLY, CDR2 FYNNEI. CDR3 amino acids: CASDRPSSYNSPLHF. CDR3 nucleotides: TGTGCTAGCGACCGTCCGAGCTCCTATAATTCACCCCTCCACTTT.

The chain is built from TRBV7-8 and TRBJ1-1, with 7 bases aligning to TRBD1. The CDR3 is 14 residues long. With 7 bases clipped from V and 0 bases from J, the junction kept 5 bases outside the gene matches. The germline V gene has CDR1 SGHVS and CDR2 FQNEAQ. CDR3 DNA: TGTGCCAGCAACCCACAGGGGATGAACACTGAAGCTTTCTTT. It encodes CASNPQGMNTEAFF. The full variable domain, completed using reference TRBV7-8 and TRBJ1-1, is GAGVSQSPRYKVAKRGQDVALRCDPISGHVSLFWYQQALGQGPEFLTYFQNEAQLDKSGLPSDRFFAERPEGSVSTLKIQRTQQEDSAVYLCASNPQGMNTEAFFGQGTRLTVV.

Of note for this clonotype: An end of the junction does not agree with germline; a read error may underlie this. This sequence joins TRBV19 and TRBJ2-7, with 8 bases aligning to TRBD2. Germline lookup yields CDR1 LNHDA and CDR2 SQIVND (reference sequence). This CDR3 region has 16 residues. The CDR3 DNA reads as TGTGCCGGTAGCAATGCCCTAAGCGGGAGCCCCTACGAGCAGTACTTC. This gives the protein CAGSNALSGSPYEQYF.

This clonotype was found a few times. The gene calls are TRBV20-1 and TRBJ2-6; maybe TRBD2 (6 bases). V was cut by 6 bases and J by 2 bases, with 11 bases left in between. This CDR3 has 14 residues. CDR1 is DFQATT and CDR2 is SNEGSKA in the germline V gene (reference sequence). The CDR3 region has the DNA TGCAGTGCCCAGACGGGGGCTGGGGCCAACGTCCTGACTTTC. This gives the protein CSAQTGAGANVLTF.

V usage is TRBV7-2 and J usage is TRBJ2-2; 8 nucleotides line up with TRBD2. Looked up from germline, CDR1 is SGHTA and CDR2 is FQGNSA. V lost 4 bases to trimming and J lost 5 bases; unmatched junction nucleotides: 9. CDR3 size: 16 residues. CDR3 loop: CASSSGGALSTGELFF. The CDR3, as DNA: TGTGCCAGCAGCTCGGGGGGGGCCCTTTCTACCGGGGAGCTGTTTTTT.

The J gene is TRBJ2-7, the V gene TRBV5-1, with D possibly matching TRBD1 (5 bases). The CDR3 covers 13 residues. In germline, CDR1 is SGHRS, CDR2 YFSETQ. V was clipped by 7 bases and J by 4 bases, with 15 bases between them. The CDR3 sequence is CASEYRQTYEQYF. DNA of the CDR3: TGCGCCAGCGAATACCGACAGACTTACGAGCAGTACTTC.

The chain uses TRBV20-1 and TRBJ2-3; the D is unclear. Trimming removed 0 bases at V and 2 bases at J, with 9 bases between. CDR1 is DFQATT, CDR2 SNEGSKA, per germline (reference sequence). The CDR3 extends over 14 amino acids. CDR3 sequence reads: CSARDHRFTDTQYF. CDR3 sequence (DNA): TGCAGTGCTAGAGATCACAGATTCACAGATACGCAGTATTTT.

This clonotype was seen many times. This chain joins TRBV20-1 and TRBJ2-5, with 10 bases matching TRBD2. CDR3 size: 15 residues. Unmatched junction bases numbered 8, after V lost 3 bases and J lost 4 bases. Germline CDR1 and CDR2: DFQATT and SNEGSKA (reference sequence). For the CDR3, the DNA is TGCAGTGCTAGCGGGCTAGCGGGAGAAGGAGAGACCCAGTACTTC. Translating gives CSASGLAGEGETQYF.

This clonotype was counted only a few times. Written as DNA, the CDR3 is TGTGCCAGCAGTCCCGCGGGCCGAACTACGGGAACTGAAGCTTTCTTT. Encoded protein: CASSPAGRTTGTEAFF. This chain links TRBV12-3 or TRBV12-4 with TRBJ1-1; D unresolved. V was cut by 5 bases and J by 5 bases, with 21 bases left in between. The CDR3 extends over 16 amino acids.

This clonotype appeared many times. The chain couples TRBV7-2 to TRBJ2-5; D ambiguous. The germline V gene encodes CDR1 SGHTA and CDR2 FQGNSA. The CDR3 is 13 residues long. Trimming stripped 6 bases from V and 5 bases from J, with 13 bases between. CDR3 loop: CASSPGPRETQYF. DNA for the CDR3: TGTGCCAGCAGTCCTGGGCCTAGGGAGACCCAGTACTTC.

The chain employs TRBV5-1 and TRBJ1-4; 10 bases map to TRBD1. The V segment lost 1 base and the J segment 0 bases; nucleotides outside the gene matches: 3. Germline-derived CDR1 and CDR2 are SGHRS and YFSETQ. The CDR3 totals 17 residues. The CDR3: CASSLRTGGPTNEKLFF. The CDR3 coding sequence is TGCGCCAGCAGCTTGCGGACAGGGGGGCCAACTAATGAAAAACTGTTTTTT.